This T cell receptor beta chain was retrieved from a study of T-cell reconstitution after alpha-beta-depleted transplantation in children (dated by TCRdb to the mid-2010s). About the study as a whole: Using TCR repertoire profiling, the study followed T-cell immune reconstitution in a quantitative way in children after TCRalphabeta/CD19-depleted allogeneic hematopoietic cell transplantation.

About this clonotype: No antigen is known for it. No base quality information exists; no much larger clone differs at one position.

General study outcomes and caveats: Over subsequent months, a decline in hyperexpanded clone frequencies was noted, and after one year, T-cell counts and TCRbeta diversity were mostly ascribed to newly produced T cells. About two months after transplant, the apparently early recovery of alphabetaT-cell counts reportedly depended on just several hundred clones that had expanded rapidly and came from non-depleted graft cells. In some patients, the high TCRbeta diversity seen at day 60 was put down to recipient T cells and intrathymic progenitors that had survived conditioning.

In the paper's terms, the treatment or condition label means: allogeneic hematopoietic cell transplantation with graft depleted of TCRalphabeta T cells and CD19 B cells. The transplant recipients were children given TCRalphabeta/CD19-depleted allogeneic hematopoietic cell grafts. CDR1 and CDR2 are drawn from the germline V gene: SGHRS, YFSETQ. V is reduced by 1 base and J by 6 bases, leaving a spacing of 17 bases between them. The CDR3 runs 16 amino acids, cysteine and phenylalanine included. The sequence is cut down to CDR3 DNA, 48 bases in frame from base 1. Receptors were amplified or captured by PCR. The reads were generated on an Illumina HiSeq 2500. Molecular barcoding was employed in the preparation of TCR libraries, with unique molecular identifiers being used to normalize TCRbeta repertoire quantification. TCRdb itself trimmed the public reads at Q25 with fastp, ran MiXCR and retained productive beta chains. A single entry per CDR3 protein holds the most common genes and DNA from its merged rows. A total of 98,000 or so distinct CDR3 sequences appear in this sample, 23% of them only once. The top ten clones comprise about 21% of the sample.

The receptor was isolated from a boy aged 2-9 years with acute lymphoblastic leukemia, due to receive a stem cell transplant. Sequencing used PBMCs, obtained before TCRalphabeta/CD19-depleted stem cell transplant. This chain joins TRBV5-1 to TRBJ2-1; the D gene assignment is ambiguous. The CDR3 amino acid sequence is: CASSLKYEGLGNEQFF. The DNA reads as follows: TGCGCCAGCAGCTTGAAATATGAAGGTCTGGGCAATGAGCAGTTCTTC.